This TCR beta chain emerged from a study of blood T cell repertoires in COVID-19. The overall study: COVID-19 samples from acute and convalescent phases originated in the United States, Italy and Spain. Sample material is recorded as cDNA or gDNA derived from T cells, B-cell-depleted T cells, or PBMCs.

Germline V gene data show CDR1 as LNHNV and CDR2 as YYDKDF (reference sequence). The J segment lost 6 bases and the V segment lost 5 bases, leaving 10 bases of the junction unmatched. The CDR3 is 16 residues long. In the original workflow: Reference gene primers were amplified, and this amplification served to estimate nucleated cell counts. Libraries were prepared by immunoSEQ multiplex PCR; TCRdb keeps only in-frame clonotypes and omits some of them. V and J calls and clone size come straight from that table; D and trimming were deduced from the DNA. This table holds tens of thousands of clones, approximately 84% found once.

This chain joins TRBV15 and TRBJ2-3, with 11 bases matching TRBD1. This sequence originates from an older man with acute or convalescent COVID-19. The sequencing sample was made of peripheral blood. CDR3 nucleotides: TGTGCCACCAGCGTTCGGACAGGGGGCCGGATTGATACGCAGTATTTT. This encodes CATSVRTGGRIDTQYF.